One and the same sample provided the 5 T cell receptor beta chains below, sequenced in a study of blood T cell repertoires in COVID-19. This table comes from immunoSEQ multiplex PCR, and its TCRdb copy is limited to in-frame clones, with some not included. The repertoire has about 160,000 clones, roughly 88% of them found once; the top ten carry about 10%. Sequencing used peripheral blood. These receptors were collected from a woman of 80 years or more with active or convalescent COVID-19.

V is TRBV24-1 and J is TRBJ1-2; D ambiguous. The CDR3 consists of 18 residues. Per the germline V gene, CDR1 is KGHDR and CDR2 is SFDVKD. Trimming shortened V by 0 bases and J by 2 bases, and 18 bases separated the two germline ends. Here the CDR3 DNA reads TGTGCCACCAGTGATTTGGGCAGTGACTGGTTGCGAAACTATGGCTACACCTTC. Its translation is CATSDLGSDWLRNYGYTF.

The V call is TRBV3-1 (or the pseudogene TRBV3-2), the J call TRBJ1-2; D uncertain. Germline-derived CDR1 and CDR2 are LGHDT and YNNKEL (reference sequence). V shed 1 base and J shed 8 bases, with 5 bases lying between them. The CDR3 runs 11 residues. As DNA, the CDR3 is TGTGCCAGCAGCCAAGGGCTCGGCTACACCTTC. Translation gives CASSQGLGYTF.

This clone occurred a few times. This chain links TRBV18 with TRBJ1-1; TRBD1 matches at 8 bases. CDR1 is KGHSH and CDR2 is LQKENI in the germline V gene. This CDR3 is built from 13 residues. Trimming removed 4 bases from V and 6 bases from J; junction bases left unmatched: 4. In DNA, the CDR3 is TGTGCCAGCTCACAGGACAGGGTGTCTGAAGCTTTCTTT. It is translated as CASSQDRVSEAFF.

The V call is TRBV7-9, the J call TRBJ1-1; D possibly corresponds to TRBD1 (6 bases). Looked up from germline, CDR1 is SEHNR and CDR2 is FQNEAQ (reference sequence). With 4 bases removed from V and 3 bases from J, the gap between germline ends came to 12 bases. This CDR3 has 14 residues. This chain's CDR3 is CASSSATGDTEAFF. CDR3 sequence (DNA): TGTGCCAGCAGCTCTGCGACAGGAGACACTGAAGCTTTCTTT.

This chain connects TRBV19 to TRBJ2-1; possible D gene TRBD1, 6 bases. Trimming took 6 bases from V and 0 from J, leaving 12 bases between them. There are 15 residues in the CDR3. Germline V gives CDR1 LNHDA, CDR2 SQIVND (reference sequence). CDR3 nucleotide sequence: TGTGCCAGTAGAGGACAGCTGAGCTCCTACAATGAGCAGTTCTTC. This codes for CASRGQLSSYNEQFF. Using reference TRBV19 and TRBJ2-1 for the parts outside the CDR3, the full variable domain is DGGITQSPKYLFRKEGQNVTLSCEQNLNHDAMYWYRQDPGQGLRLIYYSQIVNDFQKGDIAEGYSVSREKKESFPLTVTSAQKNPTAFYLCASRGQLSSYNEQFFGPGTRLTVL.